This is a list of T cell receptor beta chains from one sample in a study of T cell changes during pregnancy in multiple sclerosis. Sequenced by immunoSEQ multiplex PCR; TCRdb stores in-frame clones only, minus some. The sample records more than 70,000 clones, 93% being singletons. The sample here was peripheral blood, taken in the second trimester of pregnancy. Receptors were obtained from a female donor with multiple sclerosis, enrolled in a pregnancy study. Each CDR3 is given with its conserved first and last residue. D genes are given only for firm matches. Not every row has a clone size; where given, it reads once, few, many or a size class.

clone size	D gene	J gene	V gene	CDR3 DNA	CDR3 protein
NA	NA	TRBJ1-1	TRBV29-1	TGCAGCGTTGTGAGTGGGGCGAACACTGAAGCTTTCTTT	CSVVSGANTEAFF
NA	NA	TRBJ2-7	TRBV4-1	TGCGCCAGCAGCCAAGAGTTAGGACTGTCCTACGAGCAGTACTTC	CASSQELGLSYEQYF
NA	TRBD1	TRBJ2-7	TRBV13	TGTGCCAGCAGCTTCGGACAGGGAGACAACGAGCAGTACTTC	CASSFGQGDNEQYF
NA	NA	TRBJ2-4	TRBV7-2	TGTGCCAGCAGCCAACAGGGTTGGGGAATTCAGTACTTC	CASSQQGWGIQYF
NA	NA	TRBJ2-7	TRBV29-1	TGCAGCGTTGTTCGCTCCCCAGGGGACTACGAGCAGTACTTC	CSVVRSPGDYEQYF
NA	TRBD1	TRBJ1-2	TRBV5-1	TGCGCCAGCAGCTTGCCGGGACAGGGGCGTCCTAACTATGGCTACACCTTC	CASSLPGQGRPNYGYTF
NA	NA	TRBJ1-2	TRBV6-1	TGTGCCAGCAGTGAAAGGTGGCAGGGGAACGGACGAGGCTATGGCTACACCTTC	CASSERWQGNGRGYGYTF
NA	NA	TRBJ1-3	TRBV7-8	TGTGCCAGCAGCTCCCTCAGGAAGGATCGTGGAAACACCATATATTTT	CASSSLRKDRGNTIYF
NA	NA	TRBJ1-2	TRBV29-1	TGCAGCGTTGAGCTCTATAATGGCTACACCTTC	CSVELYNGYTF
NA	NA	TRBJ2-7	TRBV27	TGTGCCAGCAGTTTAAACCGAGCCTACGAGCAGTACTTC	CASSLNRAYEQYF
NA	TRBD1	TRBJ1-2	TRBV29-1	TGCAGCGTTGAGGACAGGGGCTATGGCTATGGCTACACCTTC	CSVEDRGYGYGYTF
NA	TRBD1	TRBJ2-7	TRBV28	TGTGCCAGCAGTTACGGACAGGGAATCCCCTACGAGCAGTACTTC	CASSYGQGIPYEQYF
NA	NA	TRBJ2-2	TRBV29-1	TGCAGCGGAAGGACAGGGAGGGACACCGGGGAGCTGTTTTTT	CSGRTGRDTGELFF
NA	NA	TRBJ2-5	TRBV5-4	TGTGCCAGCAGCTTGATTCCCGGGGAGACCCAGTACTTC	CASSLIPGETQYF
NA	TRBD1	TRBJ1-1	TRBV9	TGTGCCAGCGCAGGGGGAACGGGGTCTGAAGCTTTCTTT	CASAGGTGSEAFF
NA	NA	TRBJ2-1	TRBV14	TGTGCCAGCAGCCAAGTAATGGTAGCCGGCAATGAGCAGTTCTTC	CASSQVMVAGNEQFF
NA	TRBD1	TRBJ2-1	TRBV5-1	TGCGCCAGCAGCTTGGCAGGGGGAAGTTTGAATGAGCAGTTCTTC	CASSLAGGSLNEQFF
NA	NA	TRBJ2-5	TRBV5-6	TGTGCCAGCAGCTTGGGGTCAGGGTTAGAGACCCAGTACTTC	CASSLGSGLETQYF
NA	TRBD1	TRBJ2-2	TRBV5-6	TGTGCCAGCAGCTTGAAACCTCGGGGACAGCACAACACCGGGGAGCTGTTTTTT	CASSLKPRGQHNTGELFF
NA	NA	TRBJ2-1	TRBV9	TGTGCCAGCAGCGGGGGACTCCACAATGAGCAGTTCTTC	CASSGGLHNEQFF
NA	TRBD1	TRBJ1-4	TRBV5-1	TGCGCCAGCAGCCTACGGACAGGGGGGGGTGAAAAACTGTTTTTT	CASSLRTGGGEKLFF
NA	TRBD1	TRBJ2-6	TRBV9	TGTGCCAGCAGCACGGGACAGGGGTCTGGGGCCAACGTCCTGACTTTC	CASSTGQGSGANVLTF
NA	NA	TRBJ1-5	TRBV6-5	TGTGCCAGCAGGACGACAGTTTATAGCAATCAGCCCCAGCATTTT	CASRTTVYSNQPQHF
NA	TRBD2	TRBJ2-3	TRBV5-1	TGCGCCAGCAGCTTTGCCGGGGGGTTTAACACAGATACGCAGTATTTT	CASSFAGGFNTDTQYF
NA	NA	TRBJ2-1	TRBV20-1	TGCAGTGACTACGCGGGGAATGAGCAGTTCTTC	CSDYAGNEQFF
NA	TRBD1	TRBJ2-7	TRBV10-3	TGTGCCATCAGTGAGAGGACAGGGGTTCGACCCTACGAGCAGTACTTC	CAISERTGVRPYEQYF
NA	NA	TRBJ2-7	TRBV27	TGTGCCAGCAGCCCGACCTGGGTGGGGCCCTACGAGCAGTACTTC	CASSPTWVGPYEQYF
NA	TRBD1	TRBJ1-4	TRBV2	TGTGCCAGCGGGGGACAGCCTAATGAAAAACTGTTTTTT	CASGGQPNEKLFF
NA	NA	TRBJ1-1	TRBV4-2	TGTGCCAGCAGCCAAGATCTCGGGGGTGACACTGAAGCTTTCTTT	CASSQDLGGDTEAFF
NA	NA	TRBJ2-7	TRBV6-4	TGTGCCAGCAGTGATGAATCACGGGGAGAGGAGCAGTACTTC	CASSDESRGEEQYF
NA	TRBD2	TRBJ2-7	TRBV7-6	TGTGCCAGCAGCTTAGGCGGGGGGGTACCCTACGAGCAGTACTTC	CASSLGGGVPYEQYF
NA	NA	TRBJ2-7	TRBV5-1	TGCGCCAGCAGTCGGGACGGGACAACCGTCCCTTTCTACGAGCAGTACTTC	CASSRDGTTVPFYEQYF
NA	TRBD1	TRBJ2-2	TRBV19	TGTGCCAGTAGTCTTGACAGGGGGAACACCGGGGAGCTGTTTTTT	CASSLDRGNTGELFF
once	NA	TRBJ2-3	TRBV2	TGTGCCATCGCGGGGCCTTCGACCGCAGATACGCAGTATTTT	CAIAGPSTADTQYF
NA	TRBD2	TRBJ2-7	TRBV9	TGTGCCAGCAGCCCCCTAGCGGGAGAACACTACGAGCAGTACTTC	CASSPLAGEHYEQYF
NA	TRBD1	TRBJ1-5	TRBV30	TGTGCCTGGAGTCCCGGACAGGGAAATCAGCCCCAGCATTTT	CAWSPGQGNQPQHF